The 10 T cell receptor beta chains reported below all come from one sample, sequenced in a study of T cells in Graves' hyperthyroidism and ophthalmopathy. RNA transcripts were the template for amplifying TCR beta CDR3 regions. When the TCR CDR3 underwent first-round RT-PCR, the HTBI primer set was used. TCRdb reprocessed the multiplex PCR reads via MiXCR and lists one record per CDR3 protein. The data show about 260,000 distinct CDR3 sequences, about 16% seen once. The material sequenced was blood. The receptors were gathered from a woman aged 18 to 35 with Graves' ophthalmopathy.

At least ten counts were recorded for this clonotype. The V call is TRBV5-1, the J call TRBJ1-1; 9 bases line up with TRBD1. Trimming cost V 5 bases and J 1 base; bases outside gene matches: 3. The CDR3 is made up of 14 amino acids. Looked up from germline, CDR1 is SGHRS and CDR2 is YFSETQ. The CDR3 coding sequence is TGCGCCAGCAGAGGACAGGGGCGGAACACTGAAGCTTTCTTT. This codes for CASRGQGRNTEAFF.

With regard to this clonotype: One base away lies a much larger clone, so this may be a sequencing read error. The chain is built from TRBV6-2 or TRBV6-3 and TRBJ1-2, with D possibly matching TRBD1 (6 bases). The V end lost 4 bases, the J end lost 2 bases, and 17 bases lay between the germline ends. The CDR3 is made up of 16 amino acids. The V gene's germline CDR1 is MNHEY and CDR2 SVGEGT. Here the CDR3 reads CASSSGRGARNYGYTF. The CDR3, as DNA: TGTGCCAGCAGTTCGGGACGGGGGGCCCGGAACTATGGCTACACCTTC.

This clonotype showed up many times. The chain employs TRBV4-3 and TRBJ2-1; 8 nucleotides agree with TRBD2. Germline trimming cut 3 bases from V and 5 bases from J; bases unmatched to any gene: 6. The length of the CDR3 is 15 residues. CDR1 is LGHNA, CDR2 YSLEER, per germline. This CDR3 is CASSHTSGFHNEQFF. CDR3 sequence (DNA): TGCGCCAGCAGCCACACTAGCGGCTTCCACAATGAGCAGTTCTTC.

This clonotype was recorded at least ten times. The chain couples TRBV20-1 to TRBJ2-2; no reliable D call. The germline V and J ends were trimmed by 6 bases and 1 base, with 9 bases remaining between them. The germline CDR1 and CDR2 sequences are DFQATT and SNEGSKA (reference sequence). There are 13 residues in the CDR3. CDR3 nucleotides: TGCAGTGCGCCCCTCAGGAACACCGGGGAGCTGTTTTTT. It codes for CSAPLRNTGELFF.

In this sample, this clonotype turned up many times. V usage is TRBV6-1 and J usage is TRBJ1-5; no firm D call. This CDR3 spans 13 amino acids. Germline loops: CDR1 MNHNS, CDR2 SASEGT. The V gene lost 7 bases and the J gene lost 0 bases, with 7 bases spanning the gap. The CDR3 DNA sequence: TGTGCCAGCACCATTAATAGCAATCAGCCCCAGCATTTT. This encodes CASTINSNQPQHF.

The V and J genes are TRBV19 and TRBJ2-1, with 11 bases lining up with TRBD2. The ends lost 3 bases at V and 8 bases at J; junction bases unmatched: 15. This CDR3 comprises 18 residues. Germline V gene lookup returns CDR1 LNHDA and CDR2 SQIVND (reference sequence). CDR3 bases: TGTGCCAGTAGTATCAACCCCTCACTAGCGGGAGTGATCTATGAGCAGTTCTTC. Its translation: CASSINPSLAGVIYEQFF.

This clonotype was recorded many times. The chain employs TRBV20-1 and TRBJ2-5; 8 bases are shared with TRBD1. The V gene end was trimmed by 6 bases and the J gene end by 2 bases; junction bases not matched to a gene: 5. From germline, CDR1 is DFQATT and CDR2 SNEGSKA (reference sequence). The CDR3 is 13 residues long. The CDR3 sequence is CSAAWTGQETQYF. In DNA form, the CDR3 reads TGCAGTGCCGCCTGGACAGGGCAAGAGACCCAGTACTTC.

The table lists this clonotype with many counts. The chain joins TRBV11-2 to TRBJ2-7; D is possibly TRBD2 (5 bases). CDR3 length: 14 amino acids. Germline V gives CDR1 SGHAT, CDR2 FQNNGV. The ends were cut back, 1 base at V and 5 bases at J, with 12 bases in the middle. Here the CDR3 reads CASSLAGSGNEQYF. The CDR3 DNA reads TGTGCCAGCAGCTTAGCGGGATCGGGGAACGAGCAGTACTTC.

J is TRBJ2-1 and V is TRBV27, with 9 bases lining up with TRBD2. Germline CDR1 reads MNHEY; CDR2 reads SMNVEV (reference sequence). This CDR3 comprises 17 residues. V was pared by 6 bases and J by 0 bases, with 9 bases of the junction left unmatched. This chain's CDR3 is CASSPSSGEGSYNEQFF. The CDR3, as DNA: TGTGCCAGCAGCCCTTCTAGCGGGGAGGGCTCCTACAATGAGCAGTTCTTC.

The rearrangement joins TRBV25-1 to TRBJ1-4; D gene unclear. With 3 bases removed from V and 4 bases from J, the gap between germline ends came to 9 bases. Germline values: CDR1 MGHDK, CDR2 SYGVNS. This CDR3 comprises 14 residues. As DNA, the CDR3 is TGTGCCAGCAGTGAGGCAGGAGTTAATGAAAAACTGTTTTTT. This gives the protein CASSEAGVNEKLFF.